This T cell receptor (beta chain) was sequenced in a study of PD-L1 blockade in urothelial cancer listed by TCRdb under 2017. A note on the overall study: Therapy was started in 2014 for all patients, and atezolizumab 1,200 mg was administered intravenously every 3 weeks. About 90% of the 29 patients were males with bladder-origin urothelial cancer, and about 65% of the roughly 30 reported a prior smoking history. Patients had an ECOG performance status of 0 or 1 and had received between 0 and 3 prior chemotherapy regimens. Blood samples were analyzed 3 weeks after the start of treatment (second dose) and 6 weeks after the start of treatment. Blood samples gave a median of approximately 150,000 T cells and 83,000 or so unique TCRs, with a median clonality of approximately 0.078. The study, an exploratory multi-omic analysis, examined somatic, immune and clinical correlates of response to PD-L1 blockade with atezolizumab in urothelial cancer. Pretreatment tumor samples, along with matched peripheral blood collected serially before and after atezolizumab treatment, underwent TCR sequencing. Progression-free survival longer than 6 months counted as durable clinical benefit, and TCR features were additionally tested against both progression-free and overall survival. In the same patients, pretreatment tumors underwent whole exome sequencing and RNA sequencing in addition to TCR sequencing. Eight to ten patients achieved durable clinical benefit and approximately 20 did not. Pretreatment blood TCR-seq was available for about 30 patients, at least one posttreatment blood collection was obtained for around 25 patients, and tumor TCR-seq was available for around 25 patients. General findings and caveats noted by the study authors: Because the sample size was small (n = 29) and many of the analyses were exploratory, the results are meant to be hypothesis-generating. Among patients with durable benefit, tumor-associated TCR clones showed greater expansion in peripheral blood 3 weeks after treatment started (n ≈ 21, p = 0.022). Improved progression-free and overall survival was associated with having pretreatment peripheral blood TCR clonality below the median.

Synthetic TCR analog templates were spiked into each PCR to estimate absolute template abundance from read counts. The immunoSEQ assay was used to amplify TCRbeta CDR3 regions from genomic DNA with bias-controlled V and J gene primers. Rearranged TCRbeta segments were sequenced at approximately 20X coverage. In the original analysis: Sequencing errors were corrected by clustering and CDR3s were annotated against IMGT to assign V, D and J genes. Only productive TCRbeta rearrangements were used in downstream analyses, excluding out-of-frame or stop-codon sequences. Clonality was computed as one minus Shannon entropy normalized by the log of the number of unique productive sequences. Clones differing between time points or between blood and tumor were identified by Fisher's exact test with Benjamini-Hochberg correction at adjusted p below 0.01. Imported from immuneACCESS, the table was reduced by TCRdb to in-frame sequences with V and J called. These copies leave out some clones; in studies compared against another copy, an unresolved V gene accounts for under half, and the cause of the remainder is not known. V and J calls and clone size are as listed in that table; D and trimming were resolved from the DNA. The sample has roughly 51,000 clones on record, approximately 85% of them singletons. 1.9% of the sample comes from the top ten.

Concerning this clone itself: Which antigen it targets is not known. Qualities for individual bases were not recorded, and no much larger clone is one base off.

Taken from the germline V gene, the CDR1 and CDR2 loops are KGHSH and LQKENI. Trimming takes 3 bases from V and 6 bases from J, and the germline ends sit 11 bases apart. The CDR3 measures 13 amino acids from cysteine to phenylalanine. Just the 39-base CDR3 DNA is kept, in frame starting at base 1. The intended sense of this specimen's time point label: peripheral blood 6 weeks after treatment start. The cohort included about 27 patients with locally advanced or metastatic urothelial carcinoma who were treated at Memorial Sloan Kettering on a trial protocol. Peripheral blood mononuclear cells were collected pretreatment and during treatment, with between 1 and 8 total time points per patient. The Qiagen DNeasy Blood extraction kit was used to purify genomic DNA from total PBMCs and from tumor samples. PBMCs were collected pretreatment and during treatment, and were isolated and stored as previously described.

This receptor chain uses TRBV18 and TRBJ1-2, with no D gene named confidently. The clonotype originates from a man aged 50 to 60 with urothelial cancer. Sequenced here: PBMCs, sampled around atezolizumab (anti-PD-L1) treatment. The base sequence is TGTGCCAGCTCACCCGGTGGGGAGGATGGCTACACCTTC. This codes for CASSPGGEDGYTF.